Shown below are 26 T cell receptor beta chains from a single sample sequenced in a study of shared clonotypes between healthy human individuals. Sequenced by immunoSEQ multiplex PCR; TCRdb stores in-frame clones only, minus some. The profile shows 2 million to 2.5 million clones, 93% of them singletons. The sequenced sample was naive CD4+ T cells from PBMCs. Subset noted: CD45RA+ positively selected. The origin of the receptors is a man between 18 and 29 years old in good health. Some clones in this sample may be carry-over from other donors' samples.

This chain links TRBV28 with TRBJ2-1, with 12 bases aligning to TRBD2. Losses at the gene ends were 4 bases for V and 8 bases for J; bases not matched to a gene: 21. Germline assignment: CDR1 MDHEN and CDR2 SYDVKM. CDR3 length: 20 residues. CDR3 amino acids: CASSSPNNQKTSGRRYEQFF. The CDR3 DNA is TGTGCCAGCAGTTCCCCCAACAATCAAAAGACTAGCGGGAGAAGGTATGAGCAGTTCTTC. The full variable domain, rest sourced from reference TRBV28 and TRBJ2-1, is DVKVTQSSRYLVKRTGEKVFLECVQDMDHENMFWYRQDPGLGLRLIYFSYDVKMKEKGDIPEGYSVSREKKERFSLILESASTNQTSMYLCASSSPNNQKTSGRRYEQFFGPGTRLTVL.

Concerning this clone itself: The same CDR3 is also encoded by other DNA sequences in this sample. The chain recombines TRBV6-1 with TRBJ1-4, with unresolved D. CDR3 length equals 14 residues. CDR1 and CDR2 from the germline V gene are MNHNS and SASEGT. Trimming removed 2 bases from V and 4 bases from J, with 8 bases in between. CDR3 region: CASSERPSNEKLFF. The DNA for the CDR3 is TGTGCCAGCAGTGAAAGGCCAAGTAATGAAAAACTGTTTTTT.

The chain couples TRBV28 to TRBJ1-1; 7 nucleotides agree with TRBD1. CDR1 is MDHEN, CDR2 SYDVKM, per germline. V shed 4 bases and J 4 bases; nucleotides not matched to a gene: 9. The CDR3 sequence is 15 residues long. The CDR3 DNA reads as TGTGCCAGCAGTTCCATACAGGGGCTCGGCACTGAAGCTTTCTTT. Amino acid sequence: CASSSIQGLGTEAFF.

CDR3 loop: CASSIRPPRGLIAKNIQYF. CDR3 in DNA: TGTGCCAGTAGTATTCGGCCCCCGAGGGGTTTAATAGCCAAAAACATTCAGTACTTC. The J gene is TRBJ2-4, the V gene TRBV19, with D perhaps assigned TRBD1 or TRBD2 (5 bases each). V gave up 3 bases and J gave up 0 bases, with 21 bases separating them. Germline CDR1 and CDR2: LNHDA and SQIVND (reference sequence). CDR3 length: 19 amino acids.

In regard to this clone: Other DNA sequences in the sample encode the same CDR3. This chain links TRBV6-1 with TRBJ2-7; 11 bases map to TRBD1. Trimming took 4 bases from V and 3 from J; bases not matched to a gene: 2. Germline assignment: CDR1 MNHNS and CDR2 SASEGT. This CDR3 is built from 14 residues. Here the CDR3 reads CASSVDRGLYEQYF. The CDR3, as DNA: TGTGCCAGCAGTGTGGACAGGGGGCTCTACGAGCAGTACTTC.

This clone was detected a few times. Other DNA sequences of this sample code for an identical CDR3. The chain links TRBV28 to TRBJ1-2, with no clear D. CDR1 is MDHEN, CDR2 SYDVKM, per germline. The CDR3 sequence is 11 residues long. V shed 5 bases and J shed 7 bases, with 8 bases lying between them. The DNA of the CDR3 is TGTGCCAGCAGTCCTGGCAGTGGCTACACCTTC. This codes for CASSPGSGYTF.

J is TRBJ2-7 and V is TRBV28, with D possibly TRBD2 on 5 matching bases. The CDR3 contains 14 residues. The germline CDR1 and CDR2 sequences are MDHEN and SYDVKM. Deletions cut 7 bases from V and 1 base from J, with 14 bases between. CDR3 amino acids: CASIRRRRSYEQYF. Here the CDR3 DNA reads TGTGCCAGCATCCGGCGCCGGAGGTCCTACGAGCAGTACTTC.

The V gene is TRBV12-5, the J gene TRBJ2-1; D remains unclear. V was trimmed by 5 bases and J by 8 bases, leaving 16 bases between them. Germline CDR1 LGHNT, CDR2 FRNRAP. This CDR3 spans 14 amino acids. The CDR3 DNA is TGTGCTAGTGGTCCGTCTCAGGACCCCTATGAGCAGTTCTTC. Its protein product is CASGPSQDPYEQFF.

About this clone itself: The sample carries other DNA sequences with the same CDR3. This chain links TRBV2 with TRBJ2-7; 9 bases agree with TRBD1. CDR1 SNHLY and CDR2 FYNNEI come from the germline V gene. The CDR3 has 12 amino acids. J lost 3 bases, V lost 7 bases, and 1 base had no gene match. DNA of the CDR3: TGTGCCAGCAAGGACAGGGGCTACGAGCAGTACTTC. It yields the protein CASKDRGYEQYF.

The rearrangement uses TRBV7-9 and TRBJ2-7; D gene uncertain. The CDR3 extends over 15 amino acids. V lost 1 base and J 1 base, leaving 11 bases between the germline ends. The germline CDR1 and CDR2 sequences are SEHNR and FQNEAQ (reference sequence). The CDR3 DNA sequence: TGTGCCAGCAGCTTAGTTCCTTGGCGGTCCTACGAGCAGTACTTC. Protein product: CASSLVPWRSYEQYF.

The chain carries TRBV7-9 and TRBJ1-2; 9 bases line up with TRBD1. This CDR3 comprises 15 residues. In germline, CDR1 is SEHNR, CDR2 FQNEAQ (reference sequence). The J segment lost 6 bases and the V segment lost 1 base, leaving 6 bases of the junction unmatched. The CDR3 here is CASSLEQGAWDGYTF. The DNA of the CDR3 is TGTGCCAGCAGCTTAGAACAGGGGGCCTGGGATGGCTACACCTTC.

V is TRBV19 and J is TRBJ2-1, with 11 bases matching TRBD2. The CDR3 is made up of 15 amino acids. Germline CDR1 and CDR2: LNHDA and SQIVND (reference sequence). After removal of 6 bases from V and 7 bases from J, the junction contained 8 bases not matched to a gene. CDR3 coding DNA: TGTGCCAGTAGGGAAATAGCGGGAGGGGGAAATGAGCAGTTCTTC. This gives the protein CASREIAGGGNEQFF.

With respect to this clone: The sample has other DNA sequences that encode this CDR3 too. The chain uses TRBV2 and TRBJ2-1; 7 bases agree with TRBD2. This CDR3 comprises 15 residues. Trimming at V came to 4 bases and at J to 0 bases, leaving 3 bases not matched to a gene. CDR1 is SNHLY, CDR2 FYNNEI, per germline. CDR3 sequence (DNA): TGTGCCAGCAGTGGAGGCGGGAGCTCCTACAATGAGCAGTTCTTC. Protein sequence: CASSGGGSSYNEQFF.

The chain joins TRBV28 to TRBJ2-7, with D hard to call. CDR3 length: 15 amino acids. CDR1 is MDHEN and CDR2 is SYDVKM in the germline V gene. V lost 3 bases, J lost 3 bases, and 15 bases lay in between. The CDR3 nucleotides read TGTGCCAGCAGTTTCGACGACGGCGCAATCTACGAGCAGTACTTC. It yields the protein CASSFDDGAIYEQYF.

V and J are TRBV2 and TRBJ2-2; D is possibly TRBD1 (6 bases). V dropped 5 bases and J dropped 2 bases, with 9 bases sitting between them. Germline assignment: CDR1 SNHLY and CDR2 FYNNEI. The CDR3 extends over 14 amino acids. The CDR3 spells CASSLDRNTGELFF. The CDR3 DNA is TGTGCCAGCAGTTTGGACAGAAACACCGGGGAGCTGTTTTTT.

A note on this clone: This specimen includes other DNA sequences encoding the same CDR3. The chain recombines TRBV5-1 with TRBJ2-3; the match to TRBD2 covers 10 bases. After removal of 2 bases from V and 1 base from J, the junction contained 4 bases not matched to a gene. Germline-derived CDR1 and CDR2 are SGHRS and YFSETQ. There are 16 residues in the CDR3. CDR3 sequence reads: CASSLAGGPGTDTQYF. The CDR3 nucleotides read TGCGCCAGCAGCTTAGCGGGAGGGCCTGGCACAGATACGCAGTATTTT.

The chain carries TRBV7-9 and TRBJ1-3; D remains ambiguous. V lost 5 bases, J lost 0 bases, and 17 bases lay in between. CDR1 and CDR2 (germline): SEHNR, FQNEAQ (reference sequence). The CDR3 length is 17 residues. CDR3 in DNA: TGTGCCAGCAGCCCGCGAATACAGCAAAGCTCTGGAAACACCATATATTTT. It is translated as CASSPRIQQSSGNTIYF.

This clone was seen a single time. The sample carries other DNA sequences with the same CDR3. This chain connects TRBV5-1 to TRBJ2-3; D not certain. The CDR3 consists of 14 residues. Germline loops: CDR1 SGHRS, CDR2 YFSETQ. Trimming pared 0 bases from V and 2 bases from J, leaving 7 bases between. The CDR3 nucleotides read TGCGCCAGCAGCTTGGAGGCTAACACAGATACGCAGTATTTT. Protein sequence: CASSLEANTDTQYF.

The V and J genes are TRBV4-2 and TRBJ2-7; D is ambiguous. CDR1 and CDR2 from the germline V gene are LGHNA and YNFKEQ. The CDR3 runs 12 residues. V was cut by 4 bases and J by 2 bases, with 6 bases left in between. For the CDR3, the DNA is TGTGCCAGCAGCCGGCCTGCCTACGAGCAGTACTTC. Amino acids: CASSRPAYEQYF.

The V gene is TRBV2, the J gene TRBJ1-2, with a tentative D call TRBD1 (5 bases). CDR1 SNHLY and CDR2 FYNNEI come from the germline V gene. CDR3 length: 15 residues. V was cut by 7 bases and J by 3 bases, with 18 bases left in between. CDR3 sequence (DNA): TGTGCCAGCACGTTTTTTAGGGGTTCAGACTATGGCTACACCTTC. Amino acids: CASTFFRGSDYGYTF.

For this clone: At one end, the junction sequence differs from germline, possibly due to a read error. The gene calls are TRBV7-2 and TRBJ2-1; D is ambiguous. The CDR3 runs 12 residues. Germline V CDR1 and CDR2: SGHTA, FQGNSA. The CDR3 spells CASRSDPGPTLF. Here the CDR3 DNA reads TGTGCCAGCAGATCGGACCCCGGACCTACTCTCTTC.

This chain connects TRBV7-3 to TRBJ2-1; tentatively, D is TRBD1 or TRBD2 (5 bases each). V was pared by 2 bases and J by 9 bases, with 8 bases between. The CDR3 is 12 residues long. The germline V gene has CDR1 SGHTA and CDR2 FQGTGA. CDR3 region: CASSLGAGEQFF. CDR3 nucleotide sequence: TGTGCCAGCAGCTTAGGGGCGGGTGAGCAGTTCTTC.

This chain connects TRBV18 to TRBJ1-5, with unresolved D. Trimming removed 6 bases at V and 3 bases at J, with 18 bases between. CDR1 and CDR2 from the germline V gene are KGHSH and LQKENI. This CDR3 contains 16 residues. The CDR3 loop reads CASSPRAGELNQPQHF. The CDR3 DNA reads TGTGCCAGCTCCCCTAGGGCAGGCGAACTCAATCAGCCCCAGCATTTT.

This clone has a handful of counts. The V call is TRBV10-3, the J call TRBJ1-5; TRBD1 aligns across 10 bases. The V segment lost 10 bases and the J segment 2 bases; nucleotides outside the gene matches: 5. CDR1 and CDR2 (germline): ENHRY, SYGVKD. The CDR3 sequence is 14 residues long. The CDR3 DNA reads TGTGCCACAGCCGGGACAGGGGGCAATCAGCCCCAGCATTTT. As protein: CATAGTGGNQPQHF.

The chain links TRBV6-5 to TRBJ2-7, with D perhaps being TRBD1 or TRBD2 (5 bases each). This CDR3 has 11 amino acids. Trimming shortened V by 4 bases and J by 6 bases, and 7 bases separated the two germline ends. Germline lookup yields CDR1 MNHEY and CDR2 SVGAGI. CDR3 protein: CASSSGAEQYF. The CDR3 DNA sequence: TGTGCCAGCAGTTCCGGGGCCGAGCAGTACTTC.

J is TRBJ2-3 and V is TRBV29-1; tentatively, D is TRBD2 (5 bases). V shed 5 bases and J shed 0 bases, with 15 bases lying between them. Germline V gene data show CDR1 as SQVTM and CDR2 as ANQGSEA. The CDR3 runs 15 residues. The CDR3 nucleotides read TGCAGCGTTCCTTTTGGGAGACTGAGCACAGATACGCAGTATTTT. As protein: CSVPFGRLSTDTQYF.